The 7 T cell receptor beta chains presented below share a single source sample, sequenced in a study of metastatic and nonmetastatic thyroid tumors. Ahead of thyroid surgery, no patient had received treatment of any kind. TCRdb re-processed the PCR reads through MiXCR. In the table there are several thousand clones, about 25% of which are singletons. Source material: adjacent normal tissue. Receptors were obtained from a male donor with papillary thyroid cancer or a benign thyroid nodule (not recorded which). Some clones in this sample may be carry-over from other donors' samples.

The CDR3 DNA reads TGTGCCAGCAGCTCCGGGACAGGGTTGGATGAGCAGTTCTTC. Translated: CASSSGTGLDEQFF. The J gene is TRBJ2-1, the V gene TRBV4-2; 9 nucleotides line up with TRBD1. The ends lost 5 bases at V and 8 bases at J; junction bases unmatched: 7. This CDR3 has 14 residues. Germline loops: CDR1 LGHNA, CDR2 YNFKEQ.

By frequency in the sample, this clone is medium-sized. CDR3 bases: TGTGCCAGCAGCCAAGAGAGGTTTTACGAGCAGTACTTC. This codes for CASSQERFYEQYF. This chain links TRBV14 with TRBJ2-7; D unclear. V was cut by 0 bases and J by 4 bases, with 7 bases left in between. The CDR3 runs to 13 residues. The germline V gene encodes CDR1 SGHDN and CDR2 FVKESK.

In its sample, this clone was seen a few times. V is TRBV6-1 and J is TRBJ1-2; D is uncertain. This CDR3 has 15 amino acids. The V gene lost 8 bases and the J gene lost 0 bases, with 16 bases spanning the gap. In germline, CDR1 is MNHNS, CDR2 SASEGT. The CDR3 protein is CASGGSSDSNYGYTF. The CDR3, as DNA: TGTGCCAGCGGAGGATCGTCGGACTCTAACTATGGCTACACCTTC.

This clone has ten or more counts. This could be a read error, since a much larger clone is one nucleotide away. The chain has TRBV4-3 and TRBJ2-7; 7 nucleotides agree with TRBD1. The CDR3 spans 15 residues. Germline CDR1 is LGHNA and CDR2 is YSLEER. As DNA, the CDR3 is TGCGCCAGAAGCCAAGACCCACAGGGGCTCTACGAGCAGTACTTC. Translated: CARSQDPQGLYEQYF.

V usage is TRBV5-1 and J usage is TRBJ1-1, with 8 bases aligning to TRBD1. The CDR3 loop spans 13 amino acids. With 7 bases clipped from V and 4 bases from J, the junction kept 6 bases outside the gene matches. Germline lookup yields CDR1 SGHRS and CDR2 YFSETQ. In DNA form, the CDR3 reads TGCGCCAGCTGGGGACAGGATGGCACTGAAGCTTTCTTT. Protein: CASWGQDGTEAFF.

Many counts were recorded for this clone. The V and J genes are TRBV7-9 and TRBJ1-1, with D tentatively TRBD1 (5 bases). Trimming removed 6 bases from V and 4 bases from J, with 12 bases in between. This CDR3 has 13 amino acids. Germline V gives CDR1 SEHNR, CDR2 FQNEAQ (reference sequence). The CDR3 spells CASRKEGRTEAFF. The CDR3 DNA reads TGTGCCAGCAGAAAGGAGGGACGCACTGAAGCTTTCTTT.

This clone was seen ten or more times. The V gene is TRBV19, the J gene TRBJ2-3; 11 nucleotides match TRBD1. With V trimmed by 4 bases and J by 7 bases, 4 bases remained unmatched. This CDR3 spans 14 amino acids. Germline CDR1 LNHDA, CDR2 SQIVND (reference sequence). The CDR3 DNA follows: TGTGCCAGTAGTAGGACAGGGGGCGCGAATACGCAGTATTTT. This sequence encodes CASSRTGGANTQYF.